Listed below are T cell receptor beta chains from one sample, sequenced in a study of cytomegalovirus exposure and HLA in healthy donors. Clones were read by immunoSEQ multiplex PCR, and TCRdb kept only the in-frame ones, dropping some. The table shows approximately 260,000 clones, with 92% occurring only once. Sequenced: PBMCs. The receptors originated from a girl aged 2-15 years in good health and CMV-seronegative. The CDR3 runs from the conserved cysteine through the conserved F or W. Fields, in order: V gene, D gene, clone size, J gene, CDR3 protein, CDR3 DNA. A D gene is named only where the DNA matches it firmly. Not every row has a clone size; where given, it reads once, few, many or a size class.

>TRBV6-5|TRBD2|-|TRBJ2-3
CASSPSGSLTDTQYF
TGTGCCAGCAGCCCGAGCGGGAGCCTCACAGATACGCAGTATTTT
>TRBV29-1|TRBD1|-|TRBJ1-1
CSALGGRGQGTEAFF
TGCAGCGCCCTGGGGGGCAGGGGGCAAGGAACTGAAGCTTTCTTT
>TRBV6-5|TRBD1|-|TRBJ1-2
CASRGQPYGYTF
TGTGCCAGCAGGGGACAGCCCTATGGCTACACCTTC
>TRBV14|-|few|TRBJ2-1
CASSQVPAGTYSYNEQFF
TGTGCCAGCAGCCAAGTCCCCGCCGGGACTTATAGCTACAATGAGCAGTTCTTC
>TRBV5-4|TRBD1|-|TRBJ2-5
CASSGTGLETQYF
TGTGCCAGCAGCGGGACAGGGTTGGAGACCCAGTACTTC
>TRBV6-6|-|-|TRBJ2-1
CASRGWEAAYNEQFF
TGTGCCAGCAGGGGATGGGAGGCGGCCTACAATGAGCAGTTCTTC
>TRBV27|-|-|TRBJ1-5
CASSTTRGYNQPQHF
TGTGCCAGCAGCACCACCCGGGGTTACAATCAGCCCCAGCATTTT
>TRBV6-1|-|-|TRBJ1-4
CASSERFPPTGINEKLFF
TGTGCCAGCAGTGAAAGATTCCCCCCGACAGGAATAAATGAAAAACTGTTTTTT
>TRBV18|-|-|TRBJ1-2
CASSPMGGEPYGYTF
TGTGCCAGCTCACCAATGGGAGGGGAACCTTACGGCTACACCTTC
>TRBV6-4|-|-|TRBJ2-2
CASSDSSTGELFF
TGTGCCAGCAGTGACTCTAGCACCGGGGAGCTGTTTTTT
>TRBV9|-|-|TRBJ1-2
CASSVGGFYTF
TGTGCCAGCAGCGTAGGTGGCTTCTACACCTTC
>TRBV7-9|-|once|TRBJ1-4
CASSYPDRSGEKLFF
TGTGCCAGCAGCTACCCAGACAGGTCGGGAGAAAAACTGTTTTTT
>TRBV10-1|TRBD2|-|TRBJ2-5
CASSESLAGPKTQYF
TGCGCCAGCAGTGAGAGTCTAGCGGGACCGAAGACCCAGTACTTC
>TRBV28|-|few|TRBJ1-4
CASGRGFGEKLFF
TGTGCCAGCGGCAGGGGCTTTGGTGAAAAACTGTTTTTT
>TRBV10-3|TRBD1|-|TRBJ1-1
CAISAGGSDTEAFF
TGTGCCATCAGCGCAGGGGGCTCGGACACTGAAGCTTTCTTT
>TRBV5-1|-|-|TRBJ2-4
CASSLVGGQDIQYF
TGCGCCAGCAGCTTGGTTGGAGGTCAGGACATTCAGTACTTC
>TRBV30|-|-|TRBJ1-4
CAWDRATNEKLFF
TGTGCCTGGGACCGGGCAACTAATGAAAAACTGTTTTTT
>TRBV6-6|-|-|TRBJ1-2
CASIASGVRGGYTF
TGTGCCAGCATAGCCTCTGGAGTTAGGGGTGGCTACACCTTC
>TRBV4-2|TRBD2|-|TRBJ2-1
CASSQGSGSGSYNEQFF
TGTGCCAGCAGCCAAGGTAGCGGGAGTGGGTCCTACAATGAGCAGTTCTTC
>TRBV9|TRBD2|-|TRBJ2-3
CASSVMSGGTDTQYF
TGTGCCAGCAGCGTCATGAGCGGGGGCACAGATACGCAGTATTTT
>TRBV18|TRBD1|-|TRBJ1-1
CASSPASGTGVQNTEAFF
TGTGCCAGCTCACCAGCAAGCGGGACAGGGGTTCAAAACACTGAAGCTTTCTTT
>TRBV6-1|TRBD1|-|TRBJ2-4
CASSGPGTEYF
TGTGCCAGCAGCGGTCCCGGGACAGAGTACTTC
>TRBV6-1|TRBD1|-|TRBJ1-1
CASSVSLQGAINTEAFF
TGTGCCAGCAGTGTATCTCTTCAGGGGGCCATTAACACTGAAGCTTTCTTT
>TRBV5-5|-|-|TRBJ1-1
CASTTLRQTTEAFF
TGTGCCAGCACCACTTTGCGACAGACCACTGAAGCTTTCTTT
>TRBV25-1|-|once|TRBJ1-3
CASSDTSGRGSSGNTIYF
TGTGCCAGCAGTGACACGTCGGGGAGGGGGAGCTCTGGAAACACCATATATTTT
>TRBV29-1|TRBD2|-|TRBJ2-3
CSVKREGLGDTQYF
TGCAGCGTTAAGCGGGAGGGCCTGGGAGATACGCAGTATTTT
>TRBV7-9|-|-|TRBJ2-7
CASSFGGDGSQQYF
TGTGCCAGCAGCTTCGGGGGTGATGGATCCCAGCAGTACTTC
>TRBV27|TRBD2|-|TRBJ2-1
CASSSLVPGGLREQFF
TGTGCCAGCAGTTCCCTAGTTCCGGGAGGGCTTCGTGAGCAGTTCTTC
>TRBV9|-|-|TRBJ2-7
CASSVEGGPTAQYF
TGTGCCAGCAGCGTAGAGGGAGGACCCACCGCGCAGTACTTC
>TRBV19|TRBD2|-|TRBJ2-1
CASSIVRAGRNNEQFF
TGTGCCAGTAGTATAGTAAGAGCGGGAAGAAACAATGAGCAGTTCTTC
>TRBV5-1|TRBD2|-|TRBJ2-7
CASSLDLAGVAYRYEQYF
TGCGCCAGCAGCTTGGATCTAGCGGGAGTAGCTTACCGCTACGAGCAGTACTTC
>TRBV15|-|-|TRBJ2-7
CATSRDLGGKGSEQYF
TGTGCCACCAGCAGAGATTTGGGCGGAAAGGGGTCCGAGCAGTACTTC
>TRBV6-5|TRBD2|-|TRBJ2-1
CASTGLAGGIGEQFF
TGTGCCAGCACGGGACTAGCGGGGGGGATTGGTGAGCAGTTCTTC
>TRBV2|TRBD1|-|TRBJ1-2
CASSWKTGVNYGYTF
TGTGCCAGCAGCTGGAAGACAGGGGTGAACTATGGCTACACCTTC
>TRBV30|-|-|TRBJ2-6
CAWSGTGWYGANVLTF
TGTGCCTGGAGTGGTACAGGGTGGTATGGGGCCAACGTCCTGACTTTC
>TRBV5-4|TRBD1|-|TRBJ1-4
CASSLGQGASGEKLFF
TGTGCCAGCAGCTTGGGACAGGGGGCGTCGGGGGAAAAACTGTTTTTT
>TRBV4-1|-|-|TRBJ2-3
CASSQETGSTQYF
TGCGCCAGCAGCCAGGAGACAGGTTCTACGCAGTATTTT
>TRBV7-6|-|-|TRBJ2-1
CASSPFSAAAGEQFF
TGTGCCAGCAGCCCATTTTCGGCGGCGGCCGGTGAGCAGTTCTTC
>TRBV5-1|TRBD1|once|TRBJ2-7
CASSLTGDYEQYF
TGCGCCAGCAGCTTGACAGGGGACTACGAGCAGTACTTC
>TRBV28|-|-|TRBJ1-2
CASTLRENYGYTF
TGTGCCAGCACTTTGCGGGAGAACTATGGCTACACCTTC
>TRBV27|-|-|TRBJ1-1
CASSLGGSTEAFF
TGTGCCAGCAGCCTTGGGGGCTCCACTGAAGCTTTCTTT
>TRBV7-7|TRBD2|-|TRBJ2-2
CASSLGTAGATGELFF
TGTGCCAGCAGCTTAGGGACCGCGGGAGCCACCGGGGAGCTGTTTTTT
>TRBV5-1|-|-|TRBJ1-6
CASSSGGVYSYNSPLHF
TGCGCCAGCAGCTCGGGAGGAGTATACTCCTATAATTCACCCCTCCACTTT
>TRBV10-1|TRBD2|-|TRBJ2-5
CASSDGLAGVQETQYF
TGCGCCAGCAGTGACGGACTAGCGGGGGTGCAAGAGACCCAGTACTTC
>TRBV5-1|-|-|TRBJ2-5
CASSLPPTHQYF
TGCGCCAGCAGCTTGCCACCGACACACCAGTACTTC
>TRBV6-6|TRBD1|once|TRBJ1-2
CASSPQGAGDYGYTF
TGTGCCAGCAGCCCGCAGGGGGCCGGGGACTATGGCTACACCTTC
>TRBV5-3|-|-|TRBJ2-6
CARSGSTVRGSGANVLTF
TGTGCCAGAAGCGGATCAACGGTCAGGGGCTCTGGGGCCAACGTCCTGACTTTC
>TRBV5-4|-|-|TRBJ2-1
CASSFSVGGNEQFF
TGTGCCAGCAGCTTTTCAGTGGGGGGCAATGAGCAGTTCTTC